This entry features one TCR beta chain sequence. Its specific antigen is unknown. Base qualities are missing; no much larger clone stands one base away. The cohort was made up of hundreds of healthy bone marrow donors. At the time of sampling, all cohort members were nominally healthy, though unrecorded immune exposures were likely present. The donor tested CMV seropositive and was one of the 289 seropositive cohort members. Each donor provided a peripheral blood sample, and peripheral blood mononuclear cells were used for TCR beta sequencing. The Qiagen DNeasy Blood Extraction Kit was used to extract genomic DNA from the blood cell samples. Library preparation used the immunoSEQ multiplex PCR assay. For the multiplex PCR, a mixture combining 60 forward primers for TCR Vbeta segments and 13 reverse primers for TCR Jbeta segments was used. The CDR3 region of rearranged TCR beta genes was amplified from genomic DNA by a multiplex PCR assay. Amplified TCR beta libraries were sequenced as 87-base-pair reads on the Illumina HiSeq System. The authors processed their data as follows. In a later analysis, some 80 million unique TCR beta chains were counted across the approximately 640 repertoires, and roughly 11 million of these chains were shared by at least two donors. To remove PCR and sequencing errors, raw reads were error-corrected and collapsed into unique sequences using a nearest-neighbor algorithm that merged closely related sequences. To assign V, D and J gene segments, CDR3 sequences were aligned to IMGT reference sequences. For a sequence to be retained, a match of at least six nucleotides was required to both a V gene segment and a J gene segment. Rearrangements were called productive when the CDR3 lacked stop codons and stayed in frame with V and J; all others were non-productive. CDR3 was defined according to IMGT convention as the region running from the second conserved V-encoded cysteine to the conserved J-encoded phenylalanine. In an earlier analysis of approximately 590 of the donors, sequences lacking an unambiguous match to a single V gene segment were excluded. An earlier analysis of roughly 590 of the donors called V segments functional above 56.7% productive rearrangements and segregating when the between-donor standard deviation exceeded 5%. To diagnose cytomegalovirus status from the catalog of TCR beta chain sequences, a statistical classification framework was built. In a later analysis, V and J genes were assigned by comparing TCR nucleotide sequences against IMGT/GENE-DB human TR gene sequences. In a later analysis, CDR3 sequences and most-parsimonious VDJ recombination scenarios were assigned using the TCRdist pipeline. In a later analysis, each TCR beta chain was defined by its CDR3 amino acid sequence together with its V-gene family, and reads without a unique V-gene family were excluded. A later analysis removed 550 to 650 highly shared, low-generation-probability nucleotide sequences to deal with suspected cross-contamination and a sequencing artifact. A later analysis calculated a clonal expansion index for each public chain from normalized within-repertoire ranks of inferred template counts. In a later analysis, generation probabilities were computed using a VDJ recombination model fitted to out-of-frame rearrangements, and the results were checked against IGoR. A later analysis scored TCR-TCR, TCR-HLA and TCR-CMV co-occurrence with hypergeometric tests, applying a repertoire-size bias correction to TCR pairs. A later analysis estimated false discovery rates by permuting HLA or CMV assignments 20 times. A later analysis grouped co-occurring TCRs with DBSCAN, adding TCRdist sequence similarity when clustering within HLA-allele-positive subsets. Repertoires with fewer than 30,000 or more than 120,000 public chains were left out of co-occurrence clustering, as were a handful of repertoires with anomalous nucleotide sharing. The source is immuneACCESS, and TCRdb retained only in-frame sequences with V and J called. Part of the clones is not carried over; for the studies checked, unresolved V genes explain less than half of this, and the remainder is unexplained. Clonal size and the V and J genes are those of that table, whereas D and trimming came from the DNA. Counted in this sample were approximately 150,000 clones; around three quarters of them appeared once. The ten largest clonotypes hold roughly 2.4% of the sample.

Taken from cysteine to phenylalanine, the CDR3 has 11 residues. Just the 33-base CDR3 DNA is kept, in frame starting at base 1. Via the germline V gene, CDR1 is SGHTA and CDR2 FQGNSA. V sheds 1 base and J sheds 7 bases, leaving 5 bases between their ends. This record belongs to a study of cytomegalovirus exposure and HLA in healthy donors (dated by TCRdb to 2016 to 2017). The study in broad terms: An earlier analysis of approximately 640 of the donors reported approximately 270 Gb of sequence data and 117 million unique TCR beta sequences from roughly 200 million T cells. An early release covering roughly 600 HLA-typed donors comprised roughly 300 gigabases of sequencing data and tens of millions of unique TCR sequences. Among the roughly 400 genotyped donors, around 81% belonged to the genetic ancestry cluster associated with self-reported Caucasian donors. The study aimed to test whether cataloging public T cell receptors could reveal signatures of past pathogen exposure. The study used immunosequencing to profile the T cell repertoires of approximately 690 subjects and linked those repertoires to cytomegalovirus serostatus. In addition to the first cohort of 666 subjects, a separate validation cohort of 130 or so different subjects was used. To predict cytomegalovirus infection status, the study combined high-throughput TCR immunosequencing, statistical association of individual TCRs with disease status, and machine learning. To study patterns of TCR occurrence, a later analysis re-analyzed previously published TCR beta repertoires from more than 550 donors and added high-resolution HLA genotyping. The later analysis used no new phenotypic data to find candidate immune exposures, relying instead on TCR beta sequences and their occurrence across donors. To decide whether each TCR beta V gene segment behaved as functional or pseudogenic, an earlier analysis of fewer than 750 of the donors relied on high-throughput TCR beta sequencing. Donor age, sex, ethnicity and CMV serostatus were compiled together with the repertoire data. A later genetic analysis used genome-wide SNP genotypes for about three fifths of the 666 donors, treating that subset as a discovery cohort. All discovery cohort repertoires had been generated on a single sequencing platform. Class I and class II HLA loci were covered by the typing at four-digit resolution. Typing coverage differed by locus: A, B, C, DRB1 and DQB1 were typed in roughly 620-640 donors, DQA1 in 500 to 550, DPA1 in some 600, and DPB1 in just under 490. About 5 DR-DQ haplotypes were handled as single units for association and clustering, since linkage in the cohort was strong. On average, over 200,000 unique TCR beta nucleotide sequences were sequenced per donor among 398 genotyped donors of the cohort, with roughly 18% of those sequences being non-productive.

Overall study outcomes, separate from this receptor: The presence/absence analyses assumed that sequencing depth was roughly uniform across donors, and that assumption may not be true. Specific HLA alleles were associated with some 15,000 TCR beta sequences at a false discovery rate of 0.05 in a later analysis. Because some donors lacked HLA typing at each locus, the association tests relied only on the typed subset. The only immune exposure information available for the cohort was CMV serostatus. Several of the top co-occurrence clusters appeared to be linked to parvovirus B19, influenza, CMV and Epstein-Barr virus, according to a later analysis. An earlier analysis of around 500 of the donors showed that most TCR beta V segments appeared in productive rearrangements either about 87% or about 30% of the time, which broadly matched IMGT annotations. V-gene and J-gene trimming of TCR beta chains was associated with a missense DCLRE1C variant in a later genetic analysis, and the association was replicated in an independent cohort. In the study, around 160 TCR beta chains were listed as associated with cytomegalovirus. In a later analysis, HLA-associated TCR beta chains showed more clonal expansion and lower generation probabilities than non-associated chains that were equally common. The classifier was reported to diagnose cytomegalovirus status with high specificity and sensitivity in both the original and validation cohorts. Because the 87-base-pair reads could not distinguish some IMGT-functional V segments, including TRBV6-2 and TRBV6-3, those segments were excluded. Strong co-occurrence of HLA alleles, especially DR and DQ, made assigning TCR associations to individual alleles difficult. A further reported finding was that TCR beta sequences accurately predicted the HLA-A and HLA-B alleles for most subjects in the first cohort. While some public TCRs were present in many individuals, most TCR sequences turned up only very rarely across donors. A cluster of highly shared sequence variants was judged likely to represent a technical artifact of the sequencing pipeline. Three of the identified cytomegalovirus-associated TCR beta chains were confirmed in vitro to be specific for cytomegalovirus antigens. Only TCR beta chains were sequenced in this cohort, and the absence of alpha or paired-chain data limited detectable features. Because counts were too low, around 17 rarely observed V segments, including chromosome 9 orphons, were left out of the earlier analysis of about 500 of the donors. Most CMV-associated TCR beta chains appeared to be HLA-restricted in a later analysis, and the HLA associations seemed to be driven largely by CMV exposure. Correlated functional status among segregating V segments might reflect linkage disequilibrium, but an unknown experimental factor could not be ruled out. Compared with the approximately 670-donor mean, donors in an Asian-associated ancestry cluster had fewer N-insertions in productive TCRs, according to a later genetic analysis. According to the authors, the approach could potentially be generalized to other disease states and immunological phenotypes. A later analysis found that TCR association rates varied across HLA loci, with DRB1 alleles showing the most associated TCRs and HLA-C alleles the fewest.

This receptor chain uses TRBV7-2 and TRBJ2-7, with the D gene call left open. The sequence was obtained from a woman younger than 35 in good health and CMV-seropositive. Sequencing was done on a sample of PBMCs. The DNA reads as follows: TGTGCCAGCAGCTTAGTTTCGGAGCAGTACTTC. This codes for CASSLVSEQYF. Where the CDR3 stops, the reference TRBV7-2 and TRBJ2-7 genes take over; the full variable domain is GAGVSQSPSNKVTEKGKDVELRCDPISGHTALYWYRQSLGQGLEFLIYFQGNSAPDKSGLPSDRFSAERTGGSVSTLTIQRTQQEDSAVYLCASSLVSEQYFGPGTRLTVT.